This T cell receptor beta chain appears in the sequencing data of a study of T cell repertoires in cytomegalovirus infection. Overall study context: Public TCR beta signature analysis indicated the presence of both CMV infection and matching HLA type. Study results and caveats: Clonotype analysis showed dominance of the ex vivo response by HLA-C-restricted CMV-specific TCR beta clonotypes. The cumulative frequency of public TCR beta families identified carriers of CMV plus the relevant HLA.

This CDR3 has 10 residues. V dropped 7 bases and J dropped 4 bases, with 7 bases sitting between them. The germline V gene has CDR1 SQVTM and CDR2 ANQGSEA. As concerns this clonotype: Its antigen is undetermined.

A single record per CDR3 protein comes from TCRdb applying MiXCR to the reads. The sample has around 260,000 distinct CDR3 sequences, 8% to 9.5% seen once. The V gene is TRBV29-1, the J gene TRBJ1-1; D is uncertain. The receptor comes from a human donor in good health (CMV status not recorded). Some clones in this sample may be carry-over from other donors' samples. Sequenced input: PBMCs. DNA of the CDR3: TGCAGCGCGGCGGCCACTGAAGCTTTCTTT. Translation: CSAAATEAFF.